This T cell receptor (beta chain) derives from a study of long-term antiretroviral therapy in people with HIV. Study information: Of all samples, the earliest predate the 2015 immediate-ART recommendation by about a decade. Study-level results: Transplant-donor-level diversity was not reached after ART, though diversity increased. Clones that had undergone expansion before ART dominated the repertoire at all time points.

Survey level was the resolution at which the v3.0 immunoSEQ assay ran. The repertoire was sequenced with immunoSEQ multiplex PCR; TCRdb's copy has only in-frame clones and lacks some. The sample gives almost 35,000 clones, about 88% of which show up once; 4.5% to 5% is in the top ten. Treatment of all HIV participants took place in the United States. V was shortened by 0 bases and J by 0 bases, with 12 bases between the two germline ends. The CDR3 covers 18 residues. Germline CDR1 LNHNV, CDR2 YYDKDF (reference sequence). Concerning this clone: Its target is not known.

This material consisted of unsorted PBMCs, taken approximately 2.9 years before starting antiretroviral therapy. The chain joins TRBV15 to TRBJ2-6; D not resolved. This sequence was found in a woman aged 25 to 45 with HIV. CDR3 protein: CATSRDAGLSSGANVLTF. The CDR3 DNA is TGTGCCACCAGCAGAGATGCAGGCCTGAGCTCTGGGGCCAACGTCCTGACTTTC.